This TCR beta chain came from a study of shared clonotypes between healthy human individuals. The data were produced by immunoSEQ multiplex PCR, yet TCRdb's version contains in-frame clones alone and is incomplete. The table shows roughly 700,000 clones, with around two thirds occurring only once. Trimming shortened V by 0 bases and J by 2 bases, and 8 bases separated the two germline ends. The CDR3 has 15 amino acids. Per germline, CDR1 GTSNPN and CDR2 SVGIG (reference sequence). The sequence was obtained from a woman aged 30 to 39 in good health. Sequencing was carried out using memory CD4+ T cells sorted from blood. Sample subset: CD45RA-negative fraction. V gene TRBV30 combines with J gene TRBJ2-6; the D is unclear. CDR3: CAWSVARAGANVLTF. In DNA, the CDR3 is TGTGCCTGGAGTGTAGCCCGAGCTGGGGCCAACGTCCTGACTTTC.